The T cell receptor beta chain under discussion was sequenced for a study of CD8+ T cells in alopecia areata. Reverse transcribed after extraction, RNA yielded cDNA as the sequencing template. Assay used: immunoSEQ multiplex PCR; TCRdb lists only in-frame clones, some missing. The table includes 140,000 to 150,000 clones, 40% to 65% detected once. There are a few counts of this clone. PBMCs, the starting material, were the source of sorted CD4+ and CD8+ T cells. Per germline, CDR1 MDHEN and CDR2 SYDVKM. The CDR3 runs 14 residues. Trimming cost V 4 bases and J 6 bases, with 13 bases left between them. This chain uses TRBV28 with TRBJ2-1, with a tentative D call TRBD2 (5 bases). The sample in question was CD4+ T cells sorted from blood, obtained at week 0. The TCR sequence derives from a human donor with alopecia areata. This chain's CDR3 is CASSSTRVVNEQFF. CDR3 DNA sequence: TGTGCCAGCAGTTCCACGAGGGTGGTCAATGAGCAGTTCTTC.